Listed here are 12 T cell receptor beta chains from one sample, sequenced in a study of blood T cell repertoires in COVID-19 (dated by TCRdb to the early 2020s). Receptors were amplified or captured by the immunoSEQ multiplex PCR assay. TCRdb re-hosts the immuneACCESS table, in-frame sequences only. Its copies lack some clones; in the studies checked, an unresolved V gene accounts for under half of them, and the cause for the rest is not known. This sample holds about 240,000 clones; roughly four fifths were observed only once. The top ten hold 1.9% of the sample. The sequencing input was peripheral blood. These receptor sequences come from a man younger than 40 who had recovered from COVID-19.

The count of this clone is one. The V call is TRBV9, the J call TRBJ2-5, with D tentatively TRBD2 (6 bases). The V end was cut by 0 bases, the J end by 4 bases, with 10 bases between. Germline V gene lookup returns CDR1 SGDLS and CDR2 YYNGEE. CDR3 length: 14 amino acids. CDR3 in DNA: TGTGCCAGCAGCGTAGCTGGGGGGTCAGAGACCCAGTACTTC. Translated: CASSVAGGSETQYF.

This clone was counted many times. The gene calls are TRBV5-1 and TRBJ2-3, with 12 bases that match TRBD2. The trim removed 4 bases at V and 1 base at J, leaving 7 bases unmatched. There are 17 residues in the CDR3. Germline loops: CDR1 SGHRS, CDR2 YFSETQ. In nucleotides, the CDR3 is TGCGCCAGCAGCCGCCTGACTAGCGGGGGACGCACAGATACGCAGTATTTT. Protein product: CASSRLTSGGRTDTQYF.

The chain recombines TRBV7-6 with TRBJ2-2; D call uncertain. Germline V lookup: CDR1 SGHVS, CDR2 FNYEAQ. V was trimmed by 2 bases and J by 8 bases, leaving 3 bases between them. This CDR3 is 11 amino acids long. The CDR3 protein is CASSLSGELFF. The DNA for the CDR3 is TGTGCCAGCAGCTTATCTGGGGAGCTGTTTTTT.

This clone was recorded at least ten times. This chain connects TRBV7-9 to TRBJ1-1, with D possibly TRBD1 on 6 matching bases. Trimming took 7 bases from V and 6 from J, leaving 18 bases between them. The CDR3 loop spans 14 amino acids. Germline CDR1 SEHNR, CDR2 FQNEAQ (reference sequence). The DNA for the CDR3 is TGTGCCAGCACCGCGGGGGCTTATGGGCCTGAAGCTTTCTTT. It specifies CASTAGAYGPEAFF.

This chain uses TRBV4-1 with TRBJ1-5, with 8 bases lining up with TRBD1. Trimming cost V 4 bases and J 6 bases; bases outside gene matches: 8. CDR1 and CDR2 (germline): MGHRA, YSYEKL. This CDR3 spans 15 amino acids. In nucleotides, the CDR3 is TGCGCCAGCAGCCCGGGTCAGGGGGCGGGTCAGCCCCAGCATTTT. Translated: CASSPGQGAGQPQHF.

The chain recombines TRBV18 with TRBJ1-5, with D tentatively TRBD1 (6 bases). Between the trimmed V and J ends, which lost 2 bases and 6 bases, there was a span of 17 bases. Germline CDR1 is KGHSH and CDR2 is LQKENI. The CDR3 runs 16 residues. CDR3 sequence reads: CASSPGPGEGGQPQHF. The CDR3 DNA reads TGTGCCAGCTCACCAGGTCCAGGGGAGGGTGGTCAGCCCCAGCATTTT.

The V and J genes are TRBV28 and TRBJ1-5; 9 nucleotides line up with TRBD1. There are 15 residues in the CDR3. CDR1 and CDR2 from the germline V gene are MDHEN and SYDVKM. After removal of 4 bases from V and 7 bases from J, the junction contained 8 bases not matched to a gene. CDR3 sequence: CASSWTGTGQQPQHF. The CDR3, as DNA: TGTGCCAGCAGTTGGACCGGGACAGGGCAACAGCCCCAGCATTTT.

The V and J genes are TRBV5-6 and TRBJ1-3, with 7 positions matching TRBD1. Germline lookup yields CDR1 SGHDT and CDR2 YYEEEE. The V gene end was trimmed by 3 bases and the J gene end by 2 bases; junction bases not matched to a gene: 8. The CDR3 has 16 amino acids. CDR3 nucleotides: TGTGCCAGCAGCTGGCGCAGGGGGGCGGCTGGAAACACCATATATTTT. This gives the protein CASSWRRGAAGNTIYF.

V and J are TRBV6-5 and TRBJ1-5, with 7 positions matching TRBD1. This CDR3 is built from 13 residues. Trimming took 6 bases from V and 5 from J; bases not matched to a gene: 4. Germline values: CDR1 MNHEY, CDR2 SVGAGI. The CDR3 is CASRITGDQPQHF. The CDR3, as DNA: TGTGCCAGCAGAATAACAGGGGATCAGCCCCAGCATTTT.

The V and J genes are TRBV28 and TRBJ1-5; weak D call: TRBD1 (5 bases). V lost 6 bases, J lost 7 bases, and 13 bases lay in between. Germline CDR1 is MDHEN and CDR2 is SYDVKM. The CDR3 runs to 13 residues. CDR3 protein: CASRSTGGQPQHF. In DNA, the CDR3 is TGTGCCAGCAGATCCACTGGGGGGCAGCCCCAGCATTTT. Variable domain in full (rest from reference TRBV28 and TRBJ1-5): DVKVTQSSRYLVKRTGEKVFLECVQDMDHENMFWYRQDPGLGLRLIYFSYDVKMKEKGDIPEGYSVSREKKERFSLILESASTNQTSMYLCASRSTGGQPQHFGDGTRLSIL.

The chain is built from TRBV9 and TRBJ2-1; D unresolved. V lost 0 bases and J 7 bases, leaving 8 bases between the germline ends. The V gene's germline CDR1 is SGDLS and CDR2 YYNGEE. The CDR3 covers 13 residues. In DNA form, the CDR3 reads TGTGCCAGCAGCGTAGACAGAAGGAATGAGCAGTTCTTC. Its protein is CASSVDRRNEQFF.

This sequence joins TRBV5-1 and TRBJ1-1; 7 positions agree with TRBD1. V shed 4 bases, J shed 8 bases, and the junction held 11 bases outside the gene matches. The germline V gene encodes CDR1 SGHRS and CDR2 YFSETQ. The CDR3 loop spans 14 amino acids. This chain's CDR3 is CASSPNPGQSEAFF. The CDR3 DNA reads as TGCGCCAGCAGCCCCAACCCGGGACAGTCAGAAGCTTTCTTT.